The clone carrying this T cell receptor beta chain was seen at least ten times. Antigen: not known. V was cut by 2 bases and J by 7 bases, with 6 bases left in between. The CDR3 has 12 residues. From germline, CDR1 is SGHDN and CDR2 FVKESK. The sequenced template was RNA, covering the TCR beta CDR3 region. First-round RT-PCR employed HTBI primers, with a second-round multiplex PCR after it. TCRdb independently ran MiXCR on the multiplex PCR reads; one entry per CDR3 protein. The repertoire holds over a million distinct CDR3 sequences, with approximately 35% as singletons. The sample belongs to a study of Graves' ophthalmopathy and Graves' hyperthyroidism. Study-level background: Cases classed as stable hyperthyroidism had no ophthalmopathy within 18 months of follow-up. Points from the study as a whole: Detection in blood was also observed for most expanded thyroid clonotypes above 0.001 frequency. A model built from 13 signatures distinguished ophthalmopathy from stable hyperthyroidism with roughly 85% sensitivity and about 81% specificity.

The V and J genes are TRBV14 and TRBJ1-3; D is unclear. The sequence was collected from an adult man with Graves' hyperthyroidism. The material sequenced was peripheral blood or thyroid tissue (not recorded which). CDR3 DNA: TGTGCCAGCAGCCAATTGAAGAACACCATATATTTT. It yields the protein CASSQLKNTIYF.